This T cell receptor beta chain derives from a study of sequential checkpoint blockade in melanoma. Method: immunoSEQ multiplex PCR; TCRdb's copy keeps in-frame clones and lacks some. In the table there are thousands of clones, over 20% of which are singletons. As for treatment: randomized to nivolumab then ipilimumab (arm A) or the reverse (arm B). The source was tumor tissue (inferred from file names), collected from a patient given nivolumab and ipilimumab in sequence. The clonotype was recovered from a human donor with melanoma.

Written as DNA, the CDR3 is TGCGCCAGCAGCTTGGCCAGGACTACCGGATACAATGAGCAGTTCTTC. It translates to CASSLARTTGYNEQFF. This chain links TRBV5-1 with TRBJ2-1; weak D call: TRBD2 (6 bases). V was trimmed by 0 bases and J by 4 bases, leaving 14 bases between them. This CDR3 contains 16 residues. CDR1 and CDR2 from the germline V gene are SGHRS and YFSETQ.